Listed here are 20 T cell receptor beta chains from one sample, sequenced in a study of T-cell memory formation after mild COVID-19. From the 5' RACE reads, TCRdb called clonotypes with MiXCR, one entry per CDR3 protein. The profile shows approximately 400,000 distinct CDR3 sequences, 20% to 25% of them singletons. What was sequenced was PBMCs or a T cell subset sorted from them (not recorded which). These receptors were obtained from an adult woman who had mild COVID-19 (a few samples of this study predate the infection). Cell type and time point are not known.

This clonotype was counted only a few times. The rearrangement joins TRBV6-5 to TRBJ2-2; the D gene is possibly TRBD2 (5 bases). The CDR3 consists of 16 residues. Trimming removed 1 base at V and 5 bases at J, with 14 bases between. Germline V gene lookup returns CDR1 MNHEY and CDR2 SVGAGI. CDR3 nucleotide sequence: TGTGCCAGCAGTTACTACCGGGGTCTGGGTACCGGGGAGCTGTTTTTT. Protein sequence: CASSYYRGLGTGELFF.

This clonotype was counted a few times. The chain uses TRBV7-9 and TRBJ1-2; D call uncertain. V was pared by 0 bases and J by 2 bases, with 7 bases between. Per the germline V gene, CDR1 is SEHNR and CDR2 is FQNEAQ (reference sequence). The CDR3 is 14 amino acids. Written as DNA, the CDR3 is TGTGCCAGCAGCTTAGCGACGGGAAACTATGGCTACACCTTC. Translating gives CASSLATGNYGYTF.

This chain uses TRBV18 with TRBJ2-7; 7 nucleotides agree with TRBD1. The CDR3 loop spans 15 amino acids. Germline V gene data show CDR1 as KGHSH and CDR2 as LQKENI. The V gene end was trimmed by 3 bases and the J gene end by 4 bases; junction bases not matched to a gene: 9. CDR3 sequence: CASSPPMTGKYEQYF. The CDR3 DNA sequence: TGTGCCAGCTCACCTCCTATGACAGGGAAATACGAGCAGTACTTC.

V gene TRBV7-2 combines with J gene TRBJ2-1; D is perhaps TRBD2 (6 bases). CDR1 is SGHTA and CDR2 is FQGNSA in the germline V gene. V was shortened by 5 bases and J by 6 bases, with 17 bases between the two germline ends. CDR3 length equals 15 residues. The CDR3 is CASSPNALASNEQFF. The CDR3 DNA sequence: TGTGCCAGCAGCCCGAACGCCCTAGCGAGCAATGAGCAGTTCTTC.

The V and J genes are TRBV7-8 and TRBJ2-1; D not certain. Germline assignment: CDR1 SGHVS and CDR2 FQNEAQ. The CDR3 length is 15 residues. The ends were cut back, 3 bases at V and 4 bases at J, with 13 bases in the middle. CDR3 sequence (DNA): TGTGCCAGCAGCTTGCACGGGCAGGCTTACAATGAGCAGTTCTTC. It is translated as CASSLHGQAYNEQFF.

This clonotype appeared a few times. V and J are TRBV7-7 and TRBJ2-5, with 7 bases lining up with TRBD1. Germline CDR1 and CDR2: SSHAT and FNYEAQ (reference sequence). Unmatched junction bases numbered 7, after V lost 0 bases and J lost 6 bases. The CDR3 is 15 residues long. Here the CDR3 DNA reads TGTGCCAGCAGCTTAGCTTTGGACAGGACACAGACCCAGTACTTC. It specifies CASSLALDRTQTQYF.

This clonotype turned up a few times. J is TRBJ1-3 and V is TRBV5-1; 8 bases line up with TRBD1. CDR1 and CDR2 from the germline V gene are SGHRS and YFSETQ. There are 17 residues in the CDR3. The V segment lost 0 bases and the J segment 2 bases; nucleotides outside the gene matches: 7. The CDR3 loop reads CASSLGYGTGPGNTIYF. DNA for the CDR3: TGCGCCAGCAGCTTGGGCTATGGGACAGGACCTGGAAACACCATATATTTT.

The chain couples TRBV24-1 to TRBJ2-7; 8 bases match TRBD1. V trimming: 4 bases; J trimming: 5 bases; junction bases outside the gene matches: 12. Germline CDR1 KGHDR, CDR2 SFDVKD. The CDR3 runs to 16 residues. CDR3 nucleotide sequence: TGTGCCACCAGTGAGCCTCCCGGACAGGGAACGGACGAGCAGTACTTC. Residues: CATSEPPGQGTDEQYF.

This clonotype was seen only once. CDR3 protein: CASSTPNGPGDPSYNEQFF. The CDR3 DNA sequence: TGTGCCAGCAGCACCCCGAATGGGCCAGGGGACCCCTCCTACAATGAGCAGTTCTTC. The chain has TRBV21-1 and TRBJ2-1; TRBD1 is the table's D call and was not checked against the DNA. TRBV21-1 is marked as a pseudogene. The CDR3 runs to 19 residues.

The chain employs TRBV20-1 and TRBJ1-2, with D possibly matching TRBD1 (6 bases). Trimming removed 0 bases from V and 6 bases from J, with 20 bases in between. The CDR3 is made up of 16 amino acids. The germline V gene has CDR1 DFQATT and CDR2 SNEGSKA (reference sequence). The CDR3 region has the DNA TGCAGTGCTAGAGATCATACAGGGTACCCATCTCATGGCTACACCTTC. Translation gives CSARDHTGYPSHGYTF.

The chain couples TRBV24-1 to TRBJ2-5; D gene unclear. Trimming cost V 3 bases and J 9 bases, with 10 bases left between them. Germline V lookup: CDR1 KGHDR, CDR2 SFDVKD. The CDR3 is 12 amino acids. CDR3 DNA sequence: TGTGCCACCAGTGATCCAAAGACGGCCCAGTACTTC. Translated: CATSDPKTAQYF.

This clonotype was found many times. V usage is TRBV7-9 and J usage is TRBJ2-3; TRBD2 is a possible D gene (5 bases). The V end was cut by 4 bases, the J end by 2 bases, with 10 bases between. Germline V gene sequence: CDR1 SEHNR, CDR2 FQNEAQ (reference sequence). The CDR3 covers 14 residues. The CDR3 sequence: CASSYGGLTDTQYF. As DNA, the CDR3 is TGTGCCAGCAGCTATGGAGGCCTCACAGATACGCAGTATTTT.

V usage is TRBV15 and J usage is TRBJ2-7; unclear D gene. The CDR3 extends over 12 amino acids. The V end lost 3 bases, the J end lost 3 bases, and 6 bases lay between the germline ends. CDR1 LNHNV and CDR2 YYDKDF come from the germline V gene (reference sequence). DNA of the CDR3: TGTGCCACCAGCAGTGGTATCTACGAGCAGTACTTC. Amino acids: CATSSGIYEQYF. The variable domain in full, with the rest retrieved from reference TRBV15 and TRBJ2-7, is DAMVIQNPRYQVTQFGKPVTLSCSQTLNHNVMYWYQQKSSQAPKLLFHYYDKDFNNEADTPDNFQSRRPNTSFCFLDIRSPGLGDTAMYLCATSSGIYEQYFGPGTRLTVT.

The chain is built from TRBV5-1 and TRBJ2-1; 8 bases line up with TRBD2. Germline V gene lookup returns CDR1 SGHRS and CDR2 YFSETQ. The junction had 6 bases not matched to a gene; V was cut back by 0 bases and J by 1 base. The CDR3 has 17 amino acids. CDR3 protein: CASSLAGGAFSYNEQFF. CDR3 DNA sequence: TGCGCCAGCAGCTTGGCCGGGGGGGCCTTTTCCTACAATGAGCAGTTCTTC.

The J gene is TRBJ2-3, the V gene TRBV12-3 or TRBV12-4; TRBD1 aligns across 9 bases. This CDR3 is 15 amino acids long. V gave up 5 bases and J gave up 4 bases; unmatched junction bases: 7. The CDR3 bases are TGTGCCAGCAGTGGGCCGGGACAGGGAGCAGATACGCAGTATTTT. Translated, it gives CASSGPGQGADTQYF.

This clonotype occurred a few times. The chain joins TRBV6-5 to TRBJ1-1; D is unresolved. The CDR3 length is 16 residues. With 0 bases removed from V and 1 base from J, the gap between germline ends came to 12 bases. Germline-derived CDR1 and CDR2 are MNHEY and SVGAGI. The CDR3 loop is CASSYSSQRWNTEAFF. For the CDR3, the DNA is TGTGCCAGCAGTTACTCATCGCAGAGATGGAACACTGAAGCTTTCTTT.

The V and J genes are TRBV3-1 and TRBJ1-4; 12 bases map to TRBD1. The germline CDR1 and CDR2 sequences are LGHDT and YNNKEL (reference sequence). The length of the CDR3 is 19 residues. With V trimmed by 4 bases and J by 8 bases, 17 bases remained unmatched. The CDR3 sequence is CASSPRGGGQGAPGEKLFF. The CDR3 DNA sequence: TGTGCCAGCAGCCCTCGGGGAGGGGGACAGGGGGCGCCGGGAGAAAAACTGTTTTTT.

The chain has TRBV5-1 and TRBJ2-2; 7 positions agree with TRBD1. CDR1 and CDR2 (germline): SGHRS, YFSETQ. CDR3 length: 16 residues. Trimming removed 1 base from V and 5 bases from J; junction bases left unmatched: 8. CDR3 region: CASSLPGTAMTGELFF. CDR3 sequence (DNA): TGCGCCAGCAGCTTGCCCGGGACAGCGATGACCGGGGAGCTGTTTTTT.

The rearrangement uses TRBV5-1 and TRBJ1-1, with D tentatively TRBD1 (5 bases). With 1 base removed from V and 4 bases from J, the gap between germline ends came to 11 bases. Germline assignment: CDR1 SGHRS and CDR2 YFSETQ. This CDR3 spans 14 amino acids. The CDR3 nucleotides read TGCGCCAGCAGCTTGACAGGTGTTGGCACTGAAGCTTTCTTT. It translates to CASSLTGVGTEAFF. The full variable domain, its missing parts supplied by reference TRBV5-1 and TRBJ1-1, is KAGVTQTPRYLIKTRGQQVTLSCSPISGHRSVSWYQQTPGQGLQFLFEYFSETQRNKGNFPGRFSGRQFSNSRSEMNVSTLELGDSALYLCASSLTGVGTEAFFGQGTRLTVV.

This clonotype occurred a few times. The gene calls are TRBV20-1 and TRBJ2-7; 14 bases match TRBD2. Germline CDR1 and CDR2: DFQATT and SNEGSKA (reference sequence). CDR3 length: 14 amino acids. The ends lost 6 bases at V and 6 bases at J; junction bases unmatched: 7. The CDR3: CSAKTSGRAGEQYF. CDR3 in DNA: TGCAGTGCGAAGACTAGCGGGAGGGCCGGCGAGCAGTACTTC.